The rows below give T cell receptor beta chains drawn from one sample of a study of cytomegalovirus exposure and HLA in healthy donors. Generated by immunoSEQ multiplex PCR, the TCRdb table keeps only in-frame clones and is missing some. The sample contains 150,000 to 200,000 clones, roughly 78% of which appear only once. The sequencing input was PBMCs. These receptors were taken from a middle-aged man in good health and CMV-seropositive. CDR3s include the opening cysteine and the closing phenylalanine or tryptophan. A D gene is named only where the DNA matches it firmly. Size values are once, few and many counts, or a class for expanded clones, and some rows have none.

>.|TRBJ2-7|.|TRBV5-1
TGCGCCAGCAGCGGAGGGGAGATCTACGAGCAGTACTTC
CASSGGEIYEQYF
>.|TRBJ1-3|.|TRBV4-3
TGCGCCAGCAGCCTAAGCACAGGGACTGGAAACACCATATATTTT
CASSLSTGTGNTIYF
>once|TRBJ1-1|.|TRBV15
TGTGCCACCAGCATGGTCGCGGTGATCCCTGAAGCTTTCTTT
CATSMVAVIPEAFF
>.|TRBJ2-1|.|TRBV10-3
TGTGCCACCTCCCCCCAGGGGATTTCCTACAATGAGCAGTTCTTC
CATSPQGISYNEQFF
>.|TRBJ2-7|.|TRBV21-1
TGTGCCAGCAGCAAACGGGAACAGGGTAACTACGAGCAGTACTTC
CASSKREQGNYEQYF
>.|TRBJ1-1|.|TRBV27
TGTGCCAGCAGTTTAACTCCGAGGATAATGAACACTGAAGCTTTCTTT
CASSLTPRIMNTEAFF
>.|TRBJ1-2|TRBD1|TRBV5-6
TGTGCCAGCAGCTTGACCCAACCGGGACAGGTGATTTCCTATGGCTACACCTTC
CASSLTQPGQVISYGYTF
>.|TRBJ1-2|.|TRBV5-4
TGTGCCAGCAGCTTCGGGGGGTCTAACCTTAACTATGGCTACACCTTC
CASSFGGSNLNYGYTF
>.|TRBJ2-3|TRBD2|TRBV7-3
TGTGCCAGCAGCTCGGAAGCGGGGGCGTACACAGATACGCAGTATTTT
CASSSEAGAYTDTQYF
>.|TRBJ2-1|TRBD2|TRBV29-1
TGCAGCGTTGAATGGCTCGGGACTAGCGGATACAATGAGCAGTTCTTC
CSVEWLGTSGYNEQFF
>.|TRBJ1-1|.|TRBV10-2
TGCGCCAGCAGTGAGTCCGGGGGGGGCACTGAAGCTTTCTTT
CASSESGGGTEAFF
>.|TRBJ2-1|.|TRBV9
TGTGCCAGCAGCGGCCGCCGAGGACTGTCCTACAATGAGCAGTTCTTC
CASSGRRGLSYNEQFF
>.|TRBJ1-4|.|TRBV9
TGTGCCAGCAGCGTCACAGGGAGCACTAATGAAAAACTGTTTTTT
CASSVTGSTNEKLFF
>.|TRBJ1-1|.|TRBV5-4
TGTGCCACCTACACGTCAGGGAACACTGAAGCTTTCTTT
CATYTSGNTEAFF
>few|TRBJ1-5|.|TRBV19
TGTGCCAGTAGTATAGAAGGACAGAGAAGCAATCAGCCCCAGCATTTT
CASSIEGQRSNQPQHF
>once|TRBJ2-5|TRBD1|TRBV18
TGTGCCAGCTCGCGATCCCCCGGGACAGGGCCAGAGACCCAGTACTTC
CASSRSPGTGPETQYF
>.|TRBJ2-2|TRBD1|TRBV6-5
TGTGCCAGCAGTTACTGGACAGGGCTGAACACCGGGGAGCTGTTTTTT
CASSYWTGLNTGELFF
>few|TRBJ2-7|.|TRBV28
TGTGCCAGCAGTTTGATTGAGATATCGAGGTACGAGCAGTACTTC
CASSLIEISRYEQYF
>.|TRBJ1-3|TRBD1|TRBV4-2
TGTGCCAGCAGCCATGACCGGACAGGGACCTTCTCTGGAAACACCATATATTTT
CASSHDRTGTFSGNTIYF
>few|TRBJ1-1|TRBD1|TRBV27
TGTGCCAGCAGTTTAAGGGGACAGGGAAGGACTGAAGCTTTCTTT
CASSLRGQGRTEAFF
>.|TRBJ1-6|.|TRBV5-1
TGCGCCAGCAGCAACGACAGACCCTATAATTCACCCCTCCACTTT
CASSNDRPYNSPLHF
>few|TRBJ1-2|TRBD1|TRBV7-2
TGTGCCAGCAGACTAGGGGGCGCCAGCTATGGCTACACCTTC
CASRLGGASYGYTF
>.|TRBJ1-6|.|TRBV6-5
TGTGCCAGCACCGGGGATTATAATTCACCCCTCCACTTT
CASTGDYNSPLHF
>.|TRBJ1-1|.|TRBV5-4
TGTGCCAGCAGCCCGCCGGGACAACTTTCCGACACTGAAGCTTTCTTT
CASSPPGQLSDTEAFF
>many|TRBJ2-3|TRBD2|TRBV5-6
TGTGCCAGCAGCTTGGGGCTAGCGGGGGCCTTTAGCACAGATACGCAGTATTTT
CASSLGLAGAFSTDTQYF
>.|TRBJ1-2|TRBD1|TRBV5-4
TGTGCCAGCAGCCTCCCAGGGACAGCCAATACTAACTATGGCTACACCTTC
CASSLPGTANTNYGYTF
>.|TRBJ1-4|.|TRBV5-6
TGTGCCAGCGGCACTGGGGGGGCGACGTTACCTACAACTAATGAAAAACTGTTTTTT
CASGTGGATLPTTNEKLFF
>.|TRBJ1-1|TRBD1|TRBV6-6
TGTGCCAGCAGTTACTGGACAGGGGGCGTTGGACGTGAAGCTTTCTTT
CASSYWTGGVGREAFF
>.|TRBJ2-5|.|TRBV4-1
TGCGCCAGCAGCCAAGATGCGGGGAAAGGGGAGACCCAGTACTTC
CASSQDAGKGETQYF
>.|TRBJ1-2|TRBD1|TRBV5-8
TGTGCCAGCAGCTTGTACGGGACAGGGAGCTATGGCTACACCTTC
CASSLYGTGSYGYTF
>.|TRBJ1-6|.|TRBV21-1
TGTGCCAGCAGTCCAACAGGGGACTCCTATAATTCACCCCTCCACTTT
CASSPTGDSYNSPLHF
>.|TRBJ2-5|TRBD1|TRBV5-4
TGTGCCAGCAGCTCGGGACAGGGTAGTGTCGAGACCCAGTACTTC
CASSSGQGSVETQYF
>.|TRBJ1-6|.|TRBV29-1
TGCAGCGCCAGGGCAGAAGGGTCACCCCTCCACTTT
CSARAEGSPLHF
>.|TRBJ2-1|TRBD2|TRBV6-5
TGTGCCAGCAGCTTAGCGGGGAATGAGCAGTTCTTC
CASSLAGNEQFF
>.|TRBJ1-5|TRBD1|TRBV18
TGTGCCAGCTCACCAAGTGACAGGGGCTCAAATGGCAATCAGCCCCAGCATTTT
CASSPSDRGSNGNQPQHF
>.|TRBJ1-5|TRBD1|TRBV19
TGTGCCAGTAGTTGGGCAGGGGGTGATAGCAATCAGCCCCAGCATTTT
CASSWAGGDSNQPQHF
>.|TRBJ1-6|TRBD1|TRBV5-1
TGCGCCAGCAGCTTGAACTGGGGACAGGGAGATTCACCCCTCCACTTT
CASSLNWGQGDSPLHF
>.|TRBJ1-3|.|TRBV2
TGTGCCAGCAGTAGCAGGACAGCCTCTGGAAACACCATATATTTT
CASSSRTASGNTIYF
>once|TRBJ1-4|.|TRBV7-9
TGTGCCAGCAGCACCTACACAGGGTTGAGCGAAAAACTGTTTTTT
CASSTYTGLSEKLFF
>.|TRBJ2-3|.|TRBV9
TGTGCCAGCAGCGTCTCGGGACTGCAGGGAGATACGCAGTATTTT
CASSVSGLQGDTQYF
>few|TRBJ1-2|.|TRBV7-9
TGTGCCAGCAGCTTGTGGGGGGGTGGCTACACCTTC
CASSLWGGGYTF
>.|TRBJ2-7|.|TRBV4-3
TGCGCCAGCAGCCAAGGGGCTACCTACGAGCAGTACTTC
CASSQGATYEQYF
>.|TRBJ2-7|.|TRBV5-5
TGTGCCAGCAGCTTCGACATCTACGAGCAGTACTTC
CASSFDIYEQYF
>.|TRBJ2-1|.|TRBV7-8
TGTGCCAGCCGCTATAGGGCAGGGCTATCAAATGAGCAGTTCTTC
CASRYRAGLSNEQFF
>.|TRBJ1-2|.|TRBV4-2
TGTGCCAGCAGCCAAGATCCCGACTCTAACTATGGCTACACCTTC
CASSQDPDSNYGYTF
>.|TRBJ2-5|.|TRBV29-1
TGCAGCGTTGAGGGAACTACCCGGGGGACCCAGTACTTC
CSVEGTTRGTQYF
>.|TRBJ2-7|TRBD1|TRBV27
TGTGCCAGCAGTACTCAGGGGGCCGCTTACGAGCAGTACTTC
CASSTQGAAYEQYF
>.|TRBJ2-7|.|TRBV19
TGTGCCAGTAGTATAGATATAGACAGCTACGAGCAGTACTTC
CASSIDIDSYEQYF
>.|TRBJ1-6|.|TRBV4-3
TGCGCCAGCAGCCAAGATTGGGCTCTCACTATTGGCGGGTCACCCCTCCACTTT
CASSQDWALTIGGSPLHF
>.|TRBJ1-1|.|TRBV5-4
TGTGCCAGCAGCCTTTGGGGGGGGTTTATGAACACTGAAGCTTTCTTT
CASSLWGGFMNTEAFF
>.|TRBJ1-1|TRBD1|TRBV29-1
TGCAGCGTTCCGGGACAGGGAGGTACTGAAGCTTTCTTT
CSVPGQGGTEAFF
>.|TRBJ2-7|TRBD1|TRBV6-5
TGTGCCAGCAGCAGACAGGGGGGGTTCGAGCAGTACTTC
CASSRQGGFEQYF
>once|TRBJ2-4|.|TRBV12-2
TGTGCAAGTCGCTTAGAACAGCCCATTCAGTACTTC
CASRLEQPIQYF
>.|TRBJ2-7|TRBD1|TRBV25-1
TGTGCCAGCAGTTCTCCCTGGGGGACAGGGGACGAGCAGTACTTC
CASSSPWGTGDEQYF
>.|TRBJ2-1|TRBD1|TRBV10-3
TGTGCCATCAGAGGGACAGGAGTAGTTGATGAGCAGTTCTTC
CAIRGTGVVDEQFF
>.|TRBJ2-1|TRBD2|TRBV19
TGTGCCAGTACGATTTCAGGGACTAGCGGCTACAATGAGCAGTTCTTC
CASTISGTSGYNEQFF
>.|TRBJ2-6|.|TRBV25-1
TGTGCCAGCAGTATACAGGGAACCTTCTCTGGGGCCAACGTCCTGACTTTC
CASSIQGTFSGANVLTF
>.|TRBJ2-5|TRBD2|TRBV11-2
TGTGCCAGCAGGAAAGCGGGGTCAGGGGAGACCCAGTACTTC
CASRKAGSGETQYF
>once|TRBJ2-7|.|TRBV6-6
TGTGCCAGCAGTTACGGGTCGAAACCTACGTTACTATTC
CASSYGSKPTLLF